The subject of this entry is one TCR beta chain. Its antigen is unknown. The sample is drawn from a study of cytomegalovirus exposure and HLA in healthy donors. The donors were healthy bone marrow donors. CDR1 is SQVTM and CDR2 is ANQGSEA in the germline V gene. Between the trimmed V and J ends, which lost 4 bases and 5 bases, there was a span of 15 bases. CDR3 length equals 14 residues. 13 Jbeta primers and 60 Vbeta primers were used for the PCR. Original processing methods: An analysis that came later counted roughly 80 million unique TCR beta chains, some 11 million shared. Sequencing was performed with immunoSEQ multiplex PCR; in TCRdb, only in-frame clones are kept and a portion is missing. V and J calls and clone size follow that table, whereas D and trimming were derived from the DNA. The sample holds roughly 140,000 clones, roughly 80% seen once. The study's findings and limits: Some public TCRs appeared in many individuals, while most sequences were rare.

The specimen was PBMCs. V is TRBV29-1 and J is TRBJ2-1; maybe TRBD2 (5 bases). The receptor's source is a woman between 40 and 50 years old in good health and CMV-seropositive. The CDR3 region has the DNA TGCAGCGTTGGAGTAGGCGGGCGTAACAATGAGCAGTTCTTC. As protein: CSVGVGGRNNEQFF.